This T cell receptor (beta chain) was documented in a study of T cell responses to AZD1222 COVID-19 vaccine. Study as a whole: Second doses were pooled across both intervals (about 4 or about 12 weeks).

Details on this clone: Its antigen is still unknown.

CDR3 size: 15 residues. Trimming removed 7 bases from V and 4 bases from J; junction bases left unmatched: 11. The germline gives CDR1 MDHEN, CDR2 SYDVKM. Study-wide points: Clonal diversity was possibly underestimated, and the donors were mostly white British, with more females. When two AZD1222 doses had been given, Spike-specific TCR breadth and depth rose. Nearly half of the spike-specific TCRs reportedly recognize variant regions that carry no mutations.

Sequencing used immunoSEQ multiplex PCR; TCRdb keeps in-frame clones, though not all of them. In the table there are 95,000 to 130,000 clones, just over 85% of which are singletons. The clonotype originates from an adult in good health. The J gene is TRBJ1-2, the V gene TRBV28, with 8 bases aligning to TRBD1. The starting material was peripheral blood, obtained on day 0 of AZD1222 vaccination. The DNA for the CDR3 is TGTGCCAGCACAGGAGGACAGGGCGTCCTCTATGGCTACACCTTC. Translating it yields CASTGGQGVLYGYTF.